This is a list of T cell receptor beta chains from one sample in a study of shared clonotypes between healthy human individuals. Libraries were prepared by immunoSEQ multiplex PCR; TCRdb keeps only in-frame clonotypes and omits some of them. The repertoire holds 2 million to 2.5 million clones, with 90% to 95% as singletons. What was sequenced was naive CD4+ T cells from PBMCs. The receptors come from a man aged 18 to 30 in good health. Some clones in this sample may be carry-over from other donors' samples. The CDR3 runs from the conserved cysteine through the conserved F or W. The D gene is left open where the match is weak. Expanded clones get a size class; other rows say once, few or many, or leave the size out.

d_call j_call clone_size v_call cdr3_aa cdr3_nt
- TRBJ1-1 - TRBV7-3 CASSSGIWTEAFF TGTGCCAGCAGCTCAGGGATTTGGACTGAAGCTTTCTTT
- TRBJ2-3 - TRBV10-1 CANHPEGTYTDTQYF TGCGCCAACCACCCGGAGGGAACCTACACAGATACGCAGTATTTT
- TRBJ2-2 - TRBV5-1 CASSLTTGPTGELFF TGCGCCAGCAGCCTGACAACAGGGCCCACCGGGGAGCTGTTTTTT
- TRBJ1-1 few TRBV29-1 CSVKTGRNTEAFF TGCAGCGTGAAGACAGGTAGGAACACTGAAGCTTTCTTT
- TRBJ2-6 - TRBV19 CASSDTNSGANVLTF TGTGCCAGTAGCGACACAAACTCTGGGGCCAACGTCCTGACTTTC
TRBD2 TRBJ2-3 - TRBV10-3 CATRTSGTDTQYF TGTGCCACCCGGACTAGCGGCACAGATACGCAGTATTTT
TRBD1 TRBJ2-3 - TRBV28 CASSYFRDRERTDTQYF TGTGCCAGCAGTTACTTCCGGGACAGGGAAAGGACAGATACGCAGTATTTT
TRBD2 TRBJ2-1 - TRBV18 CASSPGLAEYNEQFF TGTGCCAGCTCACCGGGGCTAGCGGAGTACAATGAGCAGTTCTTC
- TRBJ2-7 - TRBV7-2 CASSLGLGGVGGQYF TGTGCCAGCAGCTTAGGCTTAGGTGGTGTTGGGGGGCAGTACTTC
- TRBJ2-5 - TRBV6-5 CASSYNRGQETQYF TGTGCCAGCAGCTACAATCGCGGCCAAGAGACCCAGTACTTC
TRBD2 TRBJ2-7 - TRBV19 CASSAGLAGPYEQYF TGTGCCAGTAGTGCCGGACTAGCGGGACCCTACGAGCAGTACTTC
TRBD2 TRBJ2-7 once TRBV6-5 CASSKSRGGSYEQYF TGTGCCAGCAGCAAATCCCGGGGGGGATCCTACGAGCAGTACTTC
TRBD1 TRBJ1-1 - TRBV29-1 CSVEKGQGGGAFF TGCAGCGTGGAGAAGGGACAGGGAGGAGGTGCTTTCTTT
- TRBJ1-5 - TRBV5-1 CASSPGGPGGEPQHF TGCGCCAGCAGCCCCGGAGGTCCAGGAGGGGAGCCCCAGCATTTT
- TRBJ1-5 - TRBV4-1 CASSPTLGIRFRNSNQPQHF TGCGCCAGCAGCCCTACGTTAGGGATAAGGTTTCGGAATAGCAATCAGCCCCAGCATTTT
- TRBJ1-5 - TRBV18 CASSPEPGLGNQPQHF TGTGCCAGCTCACCCGAGCCGGGGTTAGGCAATCAGCCCCAGCATTTT
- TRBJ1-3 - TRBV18 CASSPEGSGNTIYF TGTGCCAGCTCACCGGAGGGGTCTGGAAACACCATATATTTT
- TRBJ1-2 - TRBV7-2 CASSGGSLGYTF TGTGCCAGCAGCGGGGGCAGCCTGGGCTACACCTTC
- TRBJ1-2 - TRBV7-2 CASSISTGQRFTF TGTGCCAGCAGCATTTCTACAGGGCAAAGGTTCACCTTC
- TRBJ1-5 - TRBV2 CASSDKSNQPQHF TGTGCCAGCAGTGATAAAAGCAATCAGCCCCAGCATTTT
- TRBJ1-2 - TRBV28 CASSGSYGYTF TGTGCCAGCTCAGGGAGCTATGGCTACACCTTC
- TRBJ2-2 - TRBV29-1 CIHSRQDDTGELFF TGCATACACTCCCGGCAGGACGACACCGGGGAGCTGTTTTTT
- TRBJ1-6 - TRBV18 CASSPQSGQSNSPLHF TGTGCCAGCTCACCACAGTCTGGACAGAGTAATTCACCCCTCCACTTT
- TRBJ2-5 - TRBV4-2 CASSGETQYF TGTGCCAGCAGCGGGGAGACCCAGTACTTC
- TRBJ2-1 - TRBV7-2 CASSLLGDPTNEQFF TGTGCCAGCAGCTTACTCGGAGACCCAACGAATGAGCAGTTCTTC
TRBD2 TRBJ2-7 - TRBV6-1 CASSEGGGGIYEQYF TGTGCCAGCAGTGAAGGCGGGGGGGGAATCTACGAGCAGTACTTC
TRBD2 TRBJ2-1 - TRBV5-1 CASSLALAGGDEQFF TGCGCCAGCAGCTTGGCGCTAGCGGGAGGCGATGAGCAGTTCTTC
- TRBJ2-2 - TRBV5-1 CASSSSVGTGELFF TGCGCCAGCAGCTCATCAGTTGGCACCGGGGAGCTGTTTTTT
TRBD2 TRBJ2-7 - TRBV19 CATAPGSGISYEQYF TGTGCCACCGCACCCGGTAGCGGGATCTCCTACGAGCAGTACTTC
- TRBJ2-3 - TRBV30 CAYLRDSSSVDTQYF TGTGCCTACCTCCGGGACTCGAGTTCCGTAGATACGCAGTATTTT
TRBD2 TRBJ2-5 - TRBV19 CARIQRNLRDRSEREGFDKTQYF TGTGCCCGCATCCAGAGAAACTTAAGGGACCGATCGGAACGGGAGGGCTTTGATAAGACCCAGTACTTC
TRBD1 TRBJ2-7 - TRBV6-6 CASSGPRDRLNEQYF TGTGCCAGCAGTGGGCCCCGGGACAGGCTCAACGAGCAGTACTTC
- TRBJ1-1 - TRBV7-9 CASSLGSSEAFF TGTGCCAGCAGCTTAGGGAGCAGTGAAGCTTTCTTT
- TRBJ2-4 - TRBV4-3 CASSQVLGELAKNIQYF TGCGCCAGCAGCCAAGTTTTGGGGGAATTAGCCAAAAACATTCAGTACTTC